The entry below gives a single TCR beta chain sequence along with its context. These data come from a study of control samples from healthy donors and cancer patients. This table comes from immunoSEQ multiplex PCR, and its TCRdb copy is limited to in-frame clones, with some not included. This sample carries 95,000 to 150,000 clones, approximately 90% of them seen once, and the ten largest clones take approximately 8%. Looked up from germline, CDR1 is MNHNY and CDR2 is SVGAGI (reference sequence). This CDR3 region has 12 residues. Trimming removed 7 bases at V and 6 bases at J, with 10 bases between. Sample: blood. The V gene is TRBV6-6, the J gene TRBJ1-5; no definite D call. The sequence came from a woman aged 18-29 years in good health. In DNA form, the CDR3 reads TGTGCCAGCACCTCTATTTCTCAGCCCCAGCATTTT. Its translation: CASTSISQPQHF.